This TCR beta chain was sequenced during a study of beta chain features in type 1 diabetes. Study summary: Investigators examined roughly 99,000,000 sorted cells across all samples. Broader study findings: Equally in patients and controls, shorter templates might have been favored by PCR. Fewer insertions but more deletions were seen at VDJ junctions in type 1 diabetes patients.

Germline CDR1 reads SGHDT; CDR2 reads YYEEEE. V was clipped by 3 bases and J by 9 bases, with 13 bases between them. This CDR3 is built from 12 residues. As every portion of the isolated RNA was reverse transcribed, the sequencing read expressed TCRB transcripts. Produced via immunoSEQ multiplex PCR; TCRdb's table is partial and in-frame only. The table includes a few hundred thousand clones, 14% detected once. To note about this clone: Its antigen is unknown.

Material: naive CD4+ T cells from blood. The receptor was isolated from a man aged 25-45 years in good health. The chain joins TRBV5-6 to TRBJ2-7, with no clear D. The CDR3: CASSWGIGRQYF. CDR3 in DNA: TGTGCCAGCAGCTGGGGTATCGGTAGGCAGTACTTC.